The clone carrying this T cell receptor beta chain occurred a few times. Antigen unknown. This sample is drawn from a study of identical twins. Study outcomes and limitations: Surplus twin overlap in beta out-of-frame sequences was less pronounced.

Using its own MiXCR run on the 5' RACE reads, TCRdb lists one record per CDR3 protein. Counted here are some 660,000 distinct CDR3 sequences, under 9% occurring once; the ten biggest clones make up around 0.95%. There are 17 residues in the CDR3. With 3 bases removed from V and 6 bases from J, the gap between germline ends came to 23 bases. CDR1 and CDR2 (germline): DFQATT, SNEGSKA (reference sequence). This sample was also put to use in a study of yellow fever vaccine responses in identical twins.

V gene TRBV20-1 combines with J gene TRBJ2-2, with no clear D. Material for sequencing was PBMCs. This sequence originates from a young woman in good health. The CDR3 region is CSARDRLVVAWPGELFF. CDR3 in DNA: TGCAGTGCTAGGGATCGCCTCGTAGTAGCTTGGCCCGGGGAGCTGTTTTTT.